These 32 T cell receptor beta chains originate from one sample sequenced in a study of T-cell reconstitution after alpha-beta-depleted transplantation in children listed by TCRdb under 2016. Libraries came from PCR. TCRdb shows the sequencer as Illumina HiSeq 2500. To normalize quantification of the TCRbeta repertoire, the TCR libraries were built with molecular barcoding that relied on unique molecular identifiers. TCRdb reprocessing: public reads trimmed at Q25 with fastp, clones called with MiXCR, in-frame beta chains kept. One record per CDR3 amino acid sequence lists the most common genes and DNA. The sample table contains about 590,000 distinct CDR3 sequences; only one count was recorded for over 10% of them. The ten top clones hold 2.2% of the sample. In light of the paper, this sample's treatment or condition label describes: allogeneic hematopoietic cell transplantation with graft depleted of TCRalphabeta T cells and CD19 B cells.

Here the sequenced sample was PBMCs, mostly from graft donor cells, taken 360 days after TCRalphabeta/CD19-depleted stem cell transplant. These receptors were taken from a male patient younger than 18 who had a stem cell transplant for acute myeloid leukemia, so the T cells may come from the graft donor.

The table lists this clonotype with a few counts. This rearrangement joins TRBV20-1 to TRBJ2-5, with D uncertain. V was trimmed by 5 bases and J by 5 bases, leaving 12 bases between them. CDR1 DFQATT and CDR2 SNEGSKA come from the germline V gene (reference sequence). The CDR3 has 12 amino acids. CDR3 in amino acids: CSAPEARETQYF. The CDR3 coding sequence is TGCAGTGCTCCCGAGGCACGGGAGACCCAGTACTTC.

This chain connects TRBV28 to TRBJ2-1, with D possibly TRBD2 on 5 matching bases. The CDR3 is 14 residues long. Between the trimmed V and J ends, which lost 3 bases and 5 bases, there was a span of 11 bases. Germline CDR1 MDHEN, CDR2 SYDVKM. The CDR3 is CASSFPEVDNEQFF. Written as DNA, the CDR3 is TGTGCCAGCAGTTTTCCGGAGGTTGACAATGAGCAGTTCTTC.

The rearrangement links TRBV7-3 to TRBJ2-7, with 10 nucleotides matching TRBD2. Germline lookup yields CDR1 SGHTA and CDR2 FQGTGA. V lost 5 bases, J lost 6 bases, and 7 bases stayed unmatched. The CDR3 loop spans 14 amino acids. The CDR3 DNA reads TGTGCCAGCAGCCAAGCGGGAGGGCCGTCCGAGCAGTACTTC. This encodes CASSQAGGPSEQYF. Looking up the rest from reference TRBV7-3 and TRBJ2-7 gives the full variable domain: GAGVSQTPSNKVTEKGKYVELRCDPISGHTALYWYRQSLGQGPEFLIYFQGTGAADDSGLPNDRFFAVRPEGSVSTLKIQRTERGDSAVYLCASSQAGGPSEQYFGPGTRLTVT.

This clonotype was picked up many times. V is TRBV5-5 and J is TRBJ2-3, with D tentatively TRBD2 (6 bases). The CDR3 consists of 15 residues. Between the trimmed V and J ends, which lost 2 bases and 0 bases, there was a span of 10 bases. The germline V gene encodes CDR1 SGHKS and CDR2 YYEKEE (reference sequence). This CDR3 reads CASSLRELSTDTQYF. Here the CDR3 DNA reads TGTGCCAGCAGCTTACGGGAGTTGAGCACAGATACGCAGTATTTT.

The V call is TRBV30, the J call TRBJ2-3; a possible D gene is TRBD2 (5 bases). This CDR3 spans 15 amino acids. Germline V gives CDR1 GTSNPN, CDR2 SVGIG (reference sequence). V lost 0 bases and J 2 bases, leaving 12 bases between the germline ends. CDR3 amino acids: CAWSVKTTYTDTQYF. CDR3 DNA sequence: TGTGCCTGGAGTGTTAAGACTACCTACACAGATACGCAGTATTTT.

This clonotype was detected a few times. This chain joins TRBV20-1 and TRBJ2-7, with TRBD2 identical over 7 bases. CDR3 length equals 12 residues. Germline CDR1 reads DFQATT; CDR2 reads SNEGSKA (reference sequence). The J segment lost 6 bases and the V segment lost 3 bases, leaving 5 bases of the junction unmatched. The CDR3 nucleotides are TGCAGTGCTAGCGGGAGCGGGGTCGAGCAGTACTTC. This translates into CSASGSGVEQYF.

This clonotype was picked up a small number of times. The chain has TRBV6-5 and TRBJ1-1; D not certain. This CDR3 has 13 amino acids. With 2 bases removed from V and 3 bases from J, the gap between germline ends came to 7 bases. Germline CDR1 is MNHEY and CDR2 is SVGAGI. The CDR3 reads CASSYNSYTEAFF. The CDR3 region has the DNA TGTGCCAGCAGTTACAATTCCTACACTGAAGCTTTCTTT.

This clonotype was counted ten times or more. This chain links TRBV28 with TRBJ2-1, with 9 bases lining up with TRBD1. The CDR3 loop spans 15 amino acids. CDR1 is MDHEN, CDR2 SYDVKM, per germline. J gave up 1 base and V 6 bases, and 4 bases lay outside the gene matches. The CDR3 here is CASSTGTGSYNEQFF. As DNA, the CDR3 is TGTGCCAGCAGCACCGGGACAGGGTCCTACAATGAGCAGTTCTTC.

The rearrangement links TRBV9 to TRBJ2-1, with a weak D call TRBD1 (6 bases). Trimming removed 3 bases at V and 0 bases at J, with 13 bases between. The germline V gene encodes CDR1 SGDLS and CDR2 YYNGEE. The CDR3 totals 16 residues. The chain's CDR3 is CASSGTGTTSYNEQFF. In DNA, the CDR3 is TGTGCCAGCAGCGGGACCGGGACAACCTCCTACAATGAGCAGTTCTTC.

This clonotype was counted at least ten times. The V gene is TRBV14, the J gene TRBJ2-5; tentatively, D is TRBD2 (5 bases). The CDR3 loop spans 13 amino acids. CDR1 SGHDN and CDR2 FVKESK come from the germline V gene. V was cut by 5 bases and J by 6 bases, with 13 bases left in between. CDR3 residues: CASSSGLRKTQYF. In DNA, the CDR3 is TGTGCCAGCAGCTCCGGACTGAGAAAGACCCAGTACTTC.

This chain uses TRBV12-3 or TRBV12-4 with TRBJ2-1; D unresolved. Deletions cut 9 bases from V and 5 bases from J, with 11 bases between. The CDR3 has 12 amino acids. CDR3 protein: CASADVDNEQFF. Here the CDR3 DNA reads TGTGCCAGTGCCGACGTAGACAATGAGCAGTTCTTC.

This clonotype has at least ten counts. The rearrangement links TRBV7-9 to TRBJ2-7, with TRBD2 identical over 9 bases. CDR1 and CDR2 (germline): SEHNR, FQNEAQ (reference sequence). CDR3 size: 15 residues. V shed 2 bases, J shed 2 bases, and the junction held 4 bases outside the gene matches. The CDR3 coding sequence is TGTGCCAGCAGCTTACGAGCGGGAGGCCCCTACGAGCAGTACTTC. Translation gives CASSLRAGGPYEQYF.

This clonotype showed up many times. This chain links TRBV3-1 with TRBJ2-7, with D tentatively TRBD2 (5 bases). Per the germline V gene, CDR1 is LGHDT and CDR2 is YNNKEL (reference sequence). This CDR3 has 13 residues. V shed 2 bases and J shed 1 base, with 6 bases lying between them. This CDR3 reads CASSQWTSYEQYF. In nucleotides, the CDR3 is TGTGCCAGCAGCCAATGGACTTCCTACGAGCAGTACTTC.

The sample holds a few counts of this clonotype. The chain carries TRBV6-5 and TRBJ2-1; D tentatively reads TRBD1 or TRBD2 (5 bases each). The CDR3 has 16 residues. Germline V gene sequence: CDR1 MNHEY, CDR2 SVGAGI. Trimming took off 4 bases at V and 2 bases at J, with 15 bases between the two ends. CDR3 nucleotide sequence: TGTGCCAGCAGTTTCTCAGGGAGAGGAGCCTACAATGAGCAGTTCTTC. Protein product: CASSFSGRGAYNEQFF.

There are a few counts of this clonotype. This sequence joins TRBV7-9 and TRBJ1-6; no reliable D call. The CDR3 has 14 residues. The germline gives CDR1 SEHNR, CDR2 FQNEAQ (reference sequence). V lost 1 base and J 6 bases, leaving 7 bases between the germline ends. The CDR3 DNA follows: TGTGCCAGCAGCTTAGGGACGTTTAATTCACCCCTCCACTTT. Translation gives CASSLGTFNSPLHF.

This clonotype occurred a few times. CDR3 sequence: CASSLTAGGLNSYEQYF. CDR3 DNA sequence: TGTGCCAGCAGTCTTACGGCAGGGGGGCTTAACTCCTACGAGCAGTACTTC. The rearrangement links TRBV27 to TRBJ2-7, with D possibly being TRBD1 (7 bases). The germline V gene has CDR1 MNHEY and CDR2 SMNVEV (reference sequence). V lost 5 bases, J lost 0 bases, and 20 bases lay in between. CDR3 length: 17 residues.

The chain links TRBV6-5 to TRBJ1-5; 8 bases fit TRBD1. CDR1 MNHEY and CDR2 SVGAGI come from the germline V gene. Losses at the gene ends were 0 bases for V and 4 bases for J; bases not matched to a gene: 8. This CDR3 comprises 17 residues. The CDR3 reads CASSYSRTGFQNQPQHF. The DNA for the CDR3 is TGTGCCAGCAGTTACTCTAGGACAGGGTTCCAGAATCAGCCCCAGCATTTT.

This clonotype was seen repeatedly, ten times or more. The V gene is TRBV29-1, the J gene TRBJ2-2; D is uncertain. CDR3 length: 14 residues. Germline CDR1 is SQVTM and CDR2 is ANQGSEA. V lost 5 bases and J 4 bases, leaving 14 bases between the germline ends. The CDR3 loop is CSVLRLSPTGELFF. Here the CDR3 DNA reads TGCAGCGTTTTGAGGCTTAGCCCCACCGGGGAGCTGTTTTTT.

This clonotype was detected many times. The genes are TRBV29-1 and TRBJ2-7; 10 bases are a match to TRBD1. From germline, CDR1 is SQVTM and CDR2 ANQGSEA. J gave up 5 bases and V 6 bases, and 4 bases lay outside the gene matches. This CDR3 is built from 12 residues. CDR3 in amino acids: CSVGQGRHEQYF. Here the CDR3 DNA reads TGCAGCGTGGGACAGGGGAGGCACGAGCAGTACTTC.

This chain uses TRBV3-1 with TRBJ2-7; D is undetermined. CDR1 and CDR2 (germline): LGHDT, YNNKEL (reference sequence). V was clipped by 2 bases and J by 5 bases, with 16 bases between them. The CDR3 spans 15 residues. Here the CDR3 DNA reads TGTGCCAGCAGCCAAAGGAGTCCCTCCTGGGACGAGCAGTACTTC. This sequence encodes CASSQRSPSWDEQYF.

The CDR3 coding sequence is TGTGCCAGCAGCCTATCCGGGACGATCACAGATACGCAGTATTTT. It encodes CASSLSGTITDTQYF. The chain has TRBV9 and TRBJ2-3, with D tentatively TRBD1 or TRBD2 (5 bases each). The germline V and J ends were trimmed by 4 bases and 2 bases, with 14 bases remaining between them. Germline CDR1 reads SGDLS; CDR2 reads YYNGEE. There are 15 residues in the CDR3. The full variable domain, rest sourced from reference TRBV9 and TRBJ2-3, is DSGVTQTPKHLITATGQRVTLRCSPRSGDLSVYWYQQSLDQGLQFLIQYYNGEERAKGNILERFSAQQFPDLHSELNLSSLELGDSALYFCASSLSGTITDTQYFGPGTRLTVL.

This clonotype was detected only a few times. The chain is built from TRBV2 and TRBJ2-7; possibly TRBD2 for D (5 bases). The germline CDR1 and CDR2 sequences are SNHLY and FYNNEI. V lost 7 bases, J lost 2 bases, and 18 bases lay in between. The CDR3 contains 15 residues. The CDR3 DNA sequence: TGTGCCAGCACCGAAGGACTCTCGGGGACCTACGAGCAGTACTTC. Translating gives CASTEGLSGTYEQYF.

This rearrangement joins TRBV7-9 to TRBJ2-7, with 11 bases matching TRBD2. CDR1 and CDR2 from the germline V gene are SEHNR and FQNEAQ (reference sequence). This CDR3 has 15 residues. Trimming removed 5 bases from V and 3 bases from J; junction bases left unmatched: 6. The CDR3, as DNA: TGTGCCAGCAGCCAGGGGACTAGCGGCGACTACGAGCAGTACTTC. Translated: CASSQGTSGDYEQYF.

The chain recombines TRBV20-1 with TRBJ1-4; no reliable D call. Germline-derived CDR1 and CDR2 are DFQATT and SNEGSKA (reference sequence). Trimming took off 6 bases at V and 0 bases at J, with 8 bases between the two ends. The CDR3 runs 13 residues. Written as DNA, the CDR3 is TGCAGTGCAGGAGGACCAACTAATGAAAAACTGTTTTTT. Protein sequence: CSAGGPTNEKLFF.

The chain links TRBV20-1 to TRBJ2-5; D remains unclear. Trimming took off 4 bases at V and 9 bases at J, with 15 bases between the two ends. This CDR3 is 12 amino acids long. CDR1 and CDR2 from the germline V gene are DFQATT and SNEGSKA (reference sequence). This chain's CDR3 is CSAIAALRAQYF. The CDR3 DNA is TGCAGTGCTATCGCAGCGTTACGGGCCCAGTACTTC.

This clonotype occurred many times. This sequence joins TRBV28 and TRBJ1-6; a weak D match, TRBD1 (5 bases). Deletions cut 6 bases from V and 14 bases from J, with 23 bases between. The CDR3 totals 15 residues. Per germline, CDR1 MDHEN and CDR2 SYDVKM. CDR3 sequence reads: CASRLLLGPLIALHF. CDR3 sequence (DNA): TGTGCCAGCAGACTTCTACTGGGGCCCTTGATTGCCCTCCACTTT. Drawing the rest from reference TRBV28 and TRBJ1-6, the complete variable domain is DVKVTQSSRYLVKRTGEKVFLECVQDMDHENMFWYRQDPGLGLRLIYFSYDVKMKEKGDIPEGYSVSREKKERFSLILESASTNQTSMYLCASRLLLGPLIALHFGNGTRLTVT.

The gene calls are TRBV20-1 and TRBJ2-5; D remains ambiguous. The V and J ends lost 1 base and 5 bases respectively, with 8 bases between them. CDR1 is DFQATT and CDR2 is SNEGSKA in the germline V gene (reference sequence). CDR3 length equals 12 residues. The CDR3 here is CSARAPPETQYF. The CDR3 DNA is TGCAGTGCTAGAGCTCCTCCGGAGACCCAGTACTTC.

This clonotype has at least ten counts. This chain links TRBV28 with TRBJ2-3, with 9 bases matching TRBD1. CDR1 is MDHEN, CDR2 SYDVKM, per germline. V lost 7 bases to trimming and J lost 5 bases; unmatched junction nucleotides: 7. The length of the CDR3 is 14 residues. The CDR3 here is CASKWDRVQDTQYF. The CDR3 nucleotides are TGTGCCAGCAAATGGGACAGGGTTCAAGATACGCAGTATTTT.

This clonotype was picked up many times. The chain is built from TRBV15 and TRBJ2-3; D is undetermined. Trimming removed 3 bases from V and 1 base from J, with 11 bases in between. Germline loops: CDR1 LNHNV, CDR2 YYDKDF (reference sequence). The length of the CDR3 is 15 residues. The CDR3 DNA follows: TGTGCCACCAGCAGGATGATGGTGGGCACAGATACGCAGTATTTT. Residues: CATSRMMVGTDTQYF.

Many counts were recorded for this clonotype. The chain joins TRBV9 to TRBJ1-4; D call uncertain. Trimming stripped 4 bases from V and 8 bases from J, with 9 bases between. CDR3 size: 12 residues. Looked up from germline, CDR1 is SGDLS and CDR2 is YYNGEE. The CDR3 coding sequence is TGTGCCAGCAGCTTCAGCGGGGAAAAACTGTTTTTT. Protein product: CASSFSGEKLFF.

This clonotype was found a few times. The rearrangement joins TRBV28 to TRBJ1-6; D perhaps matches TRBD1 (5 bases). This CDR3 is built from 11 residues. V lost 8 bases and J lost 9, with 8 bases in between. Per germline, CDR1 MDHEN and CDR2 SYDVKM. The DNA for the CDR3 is TGTGCCAGCGGGGGAGTTTCACCCCTCCACTTT. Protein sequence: CASGGVSPLHF. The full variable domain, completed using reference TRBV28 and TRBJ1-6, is DVKVTQSSRYLVKRTGEKVFLECVQDMDHENMFWYRQDPGLGLRLIYFSYDVKMKEKGDIPEGYSVSREKKERFSLILESASTNQTSMYLCASGGVSPLHFGNGTRLTVT.

CDR3 bases: TGCAGTGCCCTTGGCGGGAGCACAGATACGCAGTATTTT. The encoded protein is CSALGGSTDTQYF. The chain uses TRBV20-1 and TRBJ2-3, with D tentatively TRBD2 (5 bases). The CDR3 contains 13 residues. CDR1 is DFQATT, CDR2 SNEGSKA, per germline (reference sequence). V was cut by 6 bases and J by 0 bases, with 10 bases left in between.